This record concerns one T cell receptor (beta chain) sequence. This record belongs to a study of blood T cell repertoires in COVID-19. Study at large: Samples representing acute and convalescent COVID-19 were sourced from the United States, Italy and Spain. PBMCs, B-cell-depleted T cells, or T cells provided the cDNA or gDNA that made up the material.

Sequencing was performed with immunoSEQ multiplex PCR; in TCRdb, only in-frame clones are kept and a portion is missing. The table includes 60,000 or so clones, roughly nine tenths detected once. The CDR3 totals 15 residues. Germline V gene data show CDR1 as WNHNN and CDR2 as SYGVQD (reference sequence). Deletions cut 3 bases from V and 2 bases from J, with 12 bases between. The J gene is TRBJ2-3, the V gene TRBV10-1, with D possibly TRBD1 on 5 matching bases. Source material: peripheral blood. The receptor's source is a human donor with acute or convalescent COVID-19. The donor label of this sample is uncertain. The CDR3 DNA is TGCGCCAGCAGTGACTCTAGGGGCCTCACAGATACGCAGTATTTT. The encoded protein is CASSDSRGLTDTQYF.